This entry is about one TCR beta chain. This specimen comes from a study of T cells after yellow fever vaccination. Synthesis of TCR cDNA relied on 5'RACE template switching, which attached a universal primer site and UMIs. TCRdb passed the 5' RACE reads through MiXCR, listing each CDR3 protein once. The sample includes some 600,000 distinct CDR3 sequences, roughly an eighth of them seen just once. The ends were cut back, 2 bases at V and 4 bases at J, with 9 bases in the middle. The CDR3 is 13 amino acids. Germline V gene data show CDR1 as MNHEY and CDR2 as SVGAGI. The source was PBMCs, collected on the day of the yellow fever booster vaccination. This receptor was identified in a man younger than 40 who received the YFV17D yellow fever vaccine. The chain combines TRBV6-5 with TRBJ2-7; D unclear. The chain's CDR3 is CASSYAPAYEQYF. The CDR3 region has the DNA TGTGCCAGCAGTTACGCACCTGCATACGAGCAGTACTTC.